These 24 T cell receptor beta chains came from one sample sequenced in a study. One entry per CDR3 protein, called by TCRdb with MiXCR from the RT-PCR reads. The sample contains hundreds of thousands of distinct CDR3 sequences, approximately 15% of which appear only once. Sequencing was carried out using memory CD4+ T cells from blood. The source of these receptors is a female donor in good health, serving as a healthy control.

This chain uses TRBV18 with TRBJ2-7; 9 bases line up with TRBD1. This CDR3 contains 14 residues. V shed 2 bases and J 7 bases; nucleotides not matched to a gene: 6. Germline V lookup: CDR1 KGHSH, CDR2 LQKENI. The DNA for the CDR3 is TGTGCCAGCTCACCAGGGACAGGGCTCGGTGAGCAGTACTTC. Protein sequence: CASSPGTGLGEQYF.

The V gene is TRBV3-1, the J gene TRBJ1-1, with D possibly being TRBD1 (6 bases). Deletions cut 3 bases from V and 1 base from J, with 12 bases between. The CDR3 has 15 amino acids. Germline values: CDR1 LGHDT, CDR2 YNNKEL (reference sequence). As DNA, the CDR3 is TGTGCCAGCAGCCAGGTGGGGGCAGGGAACACTGAAGCTTTCTTT. Its translation: CASSQVGAGNTEAFF.

This clonotype was found a few times. Sequence at one end of the junction differs from germline and may be a read error. The J gene is TRBJ1-2, the V gene TRBV6-2 or TRBV6-3; D not certain. CDR1 and CDR2 (germline): MNHEY, SVGEGT. The CDR3 extends over 12 amino acids. Here the CDR3 reads CASATARRLMEF. The CDR3 nucleotides read TGTGCCAGCGCCACCGCGCGGCGTTTGATGGAGTTC.

For the CDR3, the DNA is TGTGCCAGCAGGGTCAGGGACACCGGGGAGCTGTTTTTT. It is translated as CASRVRDTGELFF. The gene calls are TRBV6-2 or TRBV6-3 and TRBJ2-2, with D perhaps TRBD1 (5 bases). V gave up 6 bases and J gave up 3 bases, with 8 bases separating them. The V gene's germline CDR1 is MNHEY and CDR2 SVGEGT. This CDR3 spans 13 amino acids.

The chain recombines TRBV7-2 with TRBJ2-6; TRBD1 agrees at 10 bases. The germline CDR1 and CDR2 sequences are SGHTA and FQGNSA. The CDR3 has 16 residues. With 6 bases clipped from V and 4 bases from J, the junction kept 6 bases outside the gene matches. The DNA for the CDR3 is TGTGCCAGCAGTCCCGGGACAGGGGCCGGGGCCAACGTCCTGACTTTC. Amino acid sequence: CASSPGTGAGANVLTF.

The V and J genes are TRBV29-1 and TRBJ1-1, with D unresolved. In germline, CDR1 is SQVTM, CDR2 ANQGSEA. CDR3 length equals 14 residues. The V gene lost 4 bases and the J gene lost 4 bases, with 16 bases spanning the gap. The CDR3 protein is CSVVGIVRGTEAFF. DNA for the CDR3: TGCAGCGTTGTCGGAATCGTTCGGGGCACTGAAGCTTTCTTT.

This clonotype occurred many times. The chain has TRBV25-1 and TRBJ1-2; 7 bases agree with TRBD1. The germline gives CDR1 MGHDK, CDR2 SYGVNS. The CDR3 consists of 14 residues. V shed 8 bases, J shed 0 bases, and the junction held 6 bases outside the gene matches. CDR3: CASRPTGANYGYTF. The CDR3 region has the DNA TGTGCCAGCCGCCCAACAGGGGCTAACTATGGCTACACCTTC.

This clonotype occurred many times. This rearrangement joins TRBV6-5 to TRBJ2-5; D might be TRBD1 (6 bases). V lost 7 bases and J 7 bases, leaving 19 bases between the germline ends. CDR1 is MNHEY and CDR2 is SVGAGI in the germline V gene. The CDR3 has 14 amino acids. CDR3: CASKAIQGWGTQYF. For the CDR3, the DNA is TGTGCCAGCAAAGCAATACAGGGTTGGGGGACCCAGTACTTC.

Only a few counts were recorded for this clonotype. J is TRBJ1-4 and V is TRBV11-2; 7 nucleotides agree with TRBD1. Germline V gene data show CDR1 as SGHAT and CDR2 as FQNNGV. The CDR3 spans 14 residues. Germline trimming cut 5 bases from V and 4 bases from J; bases unmatched to any gene: 4. The CDR3 loop reads CASSKTGNNEKLFF. The DNA of the CDR3 is TGTGCCAGCAGCAAGACAGGGAATAATGAAAAACTGTTTTTT.

This clonotype was counted many times. V usage is TRBV7-2 and J usage is TRBJ2-7; D ambiguous. V gave up 2 bases and J gave up 6 bases, with 11 bases separating them. The germline V gene has CDR1 SGHTA and CDR2 FQGNSA. There are 13 residues in the CDR3. This CDR3 reads CASSLNSNTEQYF. DNA of the CDR3: TGTGCCAGCAGCTTAAACTCTAATACCGAGCAGTACTTC.

This clonotype was detected a few times. The V gene is TRBV3-1, the J gene TRBJ1-1; D unresolved. The CDR3 has 11 amino acids. Between the trimmed V and J ends, which lost 1 base and 11 bases, there was a span of 8 bases. Germline assignment: CDR1 LGHDT and CDR2 YNNKEL (reference sequence). CDR3 sequence (DNA): TGTGCCAGCAGCCAAGGAGGGTACGCTTTCTTT. It encodes CASSQGGYAFF.

There are a few counts of this clonotype. The gene calls are TRBV14 and TRBJ1-2, with unresolved D. CDR3 length: 14 amino acids. The V gene lost 4 bases and the J gene lost 6 bases, with 15 bases spanning the gap. CDR1 is SGHDN, CDR2 FVKESK, per germline. The CDR3: CASSRMMDYDGYTF. DNA for the CDR3: TGTGCCAGCAGCCGGATGATGGATTATGATGGCTACACCTTC.

This clonotype came up many times. The V gene is TRBV29-1, the J gene TRBJ1-1; D unclear. CDR1 and CDR2 (germline): SQVTM, ANQGSEA. CDR3 length equals 11 residues. V shed 4 bases and J shed 10 bases, with 13 bases lying between them. CDR3 sequence: CSVGALVGAFF. As DNA, the CDR3 is TGCAGCGTTGGGGCCCTGGTGGGAGCTTTCTTT. Full variable domain (rest looked up from reference TRBV29-1 and TRBJ1-1): SAVISQKPSRDICQRGTSLTIQCQVDSQVTMMFWYRQQPGQSLTLIATANQGSEATYESGFVIDKFPISRPNLTFSTLTVSNMSPEDSSIYLCSVGALVGAFFGQGTRLTVV.

This clonotype was counted ten times or more. The chain has TRBV4-3 and TRBJ2-3; 9 bases line up with TRBD2. Germline V gene data show CDR1 as LGHNA and CDR2 as YSLEER. The CDR3 totals 17 residues. The ends lost 0 bases at V and 1 base at J; junction bases unmatched: 5. CDR3: CASSQDSIAGGTDTQYF. The CDR3 region has the DNA TGCGCCAGCAGCCAAGATTCAATAGCGGGAGGCACAGATACGCAGTATTTT.

The table lists this clonotype with many counts. V is TRBV7-9 and J is TRBJ2-7; 7 bases line up with TRBD2. Germline lookup yields CDR1 SEHNR and CDR2 FQNEAQ (reference sequence). The CDR3 length is 15 residues. V shed 4 bases, J shed 4 bases, and the junction held 10 bases outside the gene matches. DNA of the CDR3: TGTGCCAGCAGCTCGATGGGGGAGGGCCGATACGAGCAGTACTTC. Translation gives CASSSMGEGRYEQYF.

This clonotype was recorded a few times. V usage is TRBV28 and J usage is TRBJ2-7, with 7 bases that match TRBD1. Germline loops: CDR1 MDHEN, CDR2 SYDVKM. Trimming cost V 7 bases and J 5 bases; bases outside gene matches: 20. The CDR3 contains 17 residues. The CDR3 DNA follows: TGTGCCAGCACCCGAGGGGCGACCGGAACAGGGGTGAACGAGCAGTACTTC. Its translation is CASTRGATGTGVNEQYF.

This clonotype showed up many times. The V gene is TRBV6-5, the J gene TRBJ1-6, with D hard to call. In germline, CDR1 is MNHEY, CDR2 SVGAGI. This CDR3 contains 18 residues. The germline V and J ends were trimmed by 2 bases and 3 bases, with 17 bases remaining between them. The CDR3 loop is CASSYRAQSPGYNSPLHF. Here the CDR3 DNA reads TGTGCCAGCAGTTACAGGGCACAGAGTCCCGGCTATAATTCACCCCTCCACTTT.

This clonotype was observed a few times. The rearrangement links TRBV7-8 to TRBJ1-6; no clear D gene. Between the trimmed V and J ends, which lost 5 bases and 11 bases, there was a span of 16 bases. The CDR3 has 14 amino acids. CDR1 is SGHVS and CDR2 is FQNEAQ in the germline V gene. In nucleotides, the CDR3 is TGTGCCAGCAGCCCGAGTAGAGGAGAGACACCCCTCCACTTT. Its translation is CASSPSRGETPLHF.

This clonotype was counted at least ten times. The chain combines TRBV10-3 with TRBJ1-1; 8 nucleotides agree with TRBD1. This CDR3 region has 14 residues. V trimming: 6 bases; J trimming: 4 bases; junction bases outside the gene matches: 7. The germline V gene encodes CDR1 ENHRY and CDR2 SYGVKD. CDR3: CAIRSTGGSTEAFF. In DNA form, the CDR3 reads TGTGCCATCAGGTCTACAGGGGGATCCACTGAAGCTTTCTTT.

The V and J genes are TRBV7-8 and TRBJ2-1; 7 bases are shared with TRBD2. Germline V CDR1 and CDR2: SGHVS, FQNEAQ. V dropped 6 bases and J dropped 7; count of bases not matched to a gene: 6. CDR3 length: 13 residues. The CDR3 DNA reads as TGTGCCAGCAGATCCTATAGCGGGAATGAGCAGTTCTTC. As protein: CASRSYSGNEQFF.

This chain uses TRBV5-4 with TRBJ2-1, with no clear D. The CDR3 is 14 residues long. Germline assignment: CDR1 SGHNT and CDR2 YYREEE (reference sequence). V lost 4 bases, J lost 4 bases, and 12 bases lay in between. Written as DNA, the CDR3 is TGTGCCAGCAGCCCTCCGCACAGTTACAATGAGCAGTTCTTC. Amino acid sequence: CASSPPHSYNEQFF.

This sequence joins TRBV3-1 and TRBJ2-7; D might be TRBD1 (6 bases). The CDR3 consists of 16 residues. Germline CDR1 reads LGHDT; CDR2 reads YNNKEL (reference sequence). V lost 0 bases and J lost 6, with 18 bases in between. The CDR3 coding sequence is TGTGCCAGCAGCCAAGATCTGCCCAGGGGAAGAGGCGAGCAGTACTTC. It translates to CASSQDLPRGRGEQYF.

This clonotype was recorded many times. The CDR3 coding sequence is TGTGCCAGCAGCCCTGGACAGGGCACAGATACGCAGTATTTT. Translated: CASSPGQGTDTQYF. This chain links TRBV12-3 or TRBV12-4 with TRBJ2-3; 7 bases map to TRBD1. Trimming at V came to 6 bases and at J to 1 base, leaving 4 bases not matched to a gene. This CDR3 is 14 amino acids long.

This clonotype was detected a few times. The rearrangement uses TRBV24-1 and TRBJ2-3, with D possibly TRBD1 on 5 matching bases. This CDR3 has 15 amino acids. The V gene's germline CDR1 is KGHDR and CDR2 SFDVKD. Trimming stripped 0 bases from V and 0 bases from J, with 6 bases between. The CDR3 sequence is CATSDLGASTDTQYF. DNA for the CDR3: TGTGCCACCAGTGATTTGGGGGCCAGCACAGATACGCAGTATTTT.